The rows below give T cell receptor beta chains drawn from one sample of a study of control samples from healthy donors and cancer patients. Repertoires were generated with immunoSEQ multiplex PCR, while TCRdb's copy carries only in-frame clones and drops some. The repertoire has about 150,000 clones, approximately 88% of them found once; the top ten carry around 4.9%. The sample comprised blood. The origin of the receptors is a man aged 30 to 45 in good health. Each CDR3 is given with its conserved first and last residue. A D gene is named only where the DNA matches it firmly. Clone size appears in some rows only: once, few, many, or a class for an expanded clone.

D gene: TRBD2
clone size: once
J gene: TRBJ2-5
V gene: TRBV5-4
CDR3 DNA: TGTGCCAGCAGCCCCCGGGGGGGAGAAGAGACCCAGTACTTC
CDR3 protein: CASSPRGGEETQYF

D gene: NA
clone size: NA
J gene: TRBJ2-5
V gene: TRBV5-1
CDR3 DNA: TGCGCCAGCAGGGGGAGAGGGGACCAAGAGACCCAGTACTTC
CDR3 protein: CASRGRGDQETQYF

D gene: NA
clone size: NA
J gene: TRBJ1-2
V gene: TRBV6-1
CDR3 DNA: TGTGCCAGCAGTGAAGCAACAGTTCCTAACTATGGCTACACCTTC
CDR3 protein: CASSEATVPNYGYTF

D gene: TRBD2
clone size: few
J gene: TRBJ2-7
V gene: TRBV4-3
CDR3 DNA: TGCGCCAGCAGCCTAGGACTAGCGGGGGAAACCTACGAGCAGTACTTC
CDR3 protein: CASSLGLAGETYEQYF

D gene: NA
clone size: NA
J gene: TRBJ1-6
V gene: TRBV19
CDR3 DNA: TGTGCCAGTAGGAGGGACGGTCTCTATAATTCACCCCTCCACTTT
CDR3 protein: CASRRDGLYNSPLHF

D gene: TRBD1
clone size: NA
J gene: TRBJ1-2
V gene: TRBV7-9
CDR3 DNA: TGTGCCAGCAGCAGGACAGGGGGGAACTATGGCTACACCTTC
CDR3 protein: CASSRTGGNYGYTF

D gene: TRBD1
clone size: NA
J gene: TRBJ1-1
V gene: TRBV19
CDR3 DNA: TGTGCCAGTGGGACAGGAATGTTAACTGAAGCTTTCTTT
CDR3 protein: CASGTGMLTEAFF

D gene: TRBD1
clone size: NA
J gene: TRBJ1-5
V gene: TRBV20-1
CDR3 DNA: TGCAGTGCTAGTGGGACAGAGGGCAATCAGCCCCAGCATTTT
CDR3 protein: CSASGTEGNQPQHF

D gene: NA
clone size: NA
J gene: TRBJ2-7
V gene: TRBV10-1
CDR3 DNA: TGCGCCAGCAGTGAGTCTCCGGGGCCCCACTACGAGCAGTACTTC
CDR3 protein: CASSESPGPHYEQYF

D gene: NA
clone size: NA
J gene: TRBJ2-7
V gene: TRBV23-1
CDR3 DNA: TGCGCCAGCAGTCAATCTCAACAGGGTGCCGACGAGCAGTACTTC
CDR3 protein: CASSQSQQGADEQYF

D gene: NA
clone size: NA
J gene: TRBJ1-6
V gene: TRBV15
CDR3 DNA: TGTGCCACCAGCAGAGGGACAAGGAGCTCCTATAATTCACCCCTCCACTTT
CDR3 protein: CATSRGTRSSYNSPLHF

D gene: TRBD1
clone size: NA
J gene: TRBJ2-1
V gene: TRBV6-5
CDR3 DNA: TGTGCCAGCAGTACCCCTGACAGGGCTGAGCAGTTCTTC
CDR3 protein: CASSTPDRAEQFF

D gene: TRBD1
clone size: NA
J gene: TRBJ2-5
V gene: TRBV13
CDR3 DNA: TGTGCCAGCAGCGCACGGAAGGACAGGGGATGGGGAGAGACCCAGTACTTC
CDR3 protein: CASSARKDRGWGETQYF

D gene: NA
clone size: once
J gene: TRBJ1-2
V gene: TRBV2
CDR3 DNA: TGTGCCAGCAGCAAGTTCCTTAACTATGGCTACACCTTC
CDR3 protein: CASSKFLNYGYTF

D gene: TRBD2
clone size: NA
J gene: TRBJ2-5
V gene: TRBV5-6
CDR3 DNA: TGTGCCAGCAGCTCGGGGGGCGTAGCGGGATGGGAGACCCAGTACTTC
CDR3 protein: CASSSGGVAGWETQYF

D gene: TRBD2
clone size: NA
J gene: TRBJ2-3
V gene: TRBV2
CDR3 DNA: TGTGCCAGCAGTGAAGTCCTAGCGGGAGGATCCAAGACAGATACGCAGTATTTT
CDR3 protein: CASSEVLAGGSKTDTQYF

D gene: NA
clone size: NA
J gene: TRBJ1-2
V gene: TRBV18
CDR3 DNA: TGTGCCAGCTCACCTGACAGTAACTATGGCTACACCTTC
CDR3 protein: CASSPDSNYGYTF

D gene: NA
clone size: NA
J gene: TRBJ2-7
V gene: TRBV6-1
CDR3 DNA: TGTGCCAGCAGTGATAGGTCCTACGAGCAGTACTTC
CDR3 protein: CASSDRSYEQYF

D gene: NA
clone size: NA
J gene: TRBJ1-1
V gene: TRBV13
CDR3 DNA: TGTGCCAGCAGCTTAGCCCCGGGAGGCACTGAAGCTTTCTTT
CDR3 protein: CASSLAPGGTEAFF

D gene: NA
clone size: NA
J gene: TRBJ2-3
V gene: TRBV24-1
CDR3 DNA: TGTGCCACCAGGTCAGAGGGAGATACGCAGTATTTT
CDR3 protein: CATRSEGDTQYF

D gene: TRBD1
clone size: NA
J gene: TRBJ2-7
V gene: TRBV27
CDR3 DNA: TGTGCCAGCAGTTGGGTGAGGGGGCGCGAGCAGTACTTC
CDR3 protein: CASSWVRGREQYF

D gene: TRBD2
clone size: NA
J gene: TRBJ2-1
V gene: TRBV11-3
CDR3 DNA: TGTGCCAGCAGCCAGACATGGACTAGCGGGGGGGCGAAAAATGAGCAGTTCTTC
CDR3 protein: CASSQTWTSGGAKNEQFF

D gene: NA
clone size: NA
J gene: TRBJ2-6
V gene: TRBV11-3
CDR3 DNA: TGTGCCAGCAGCTTATCAGGGGTCGGGGCCAACGTCCTGACTTTC
CDR3 protein: CASSLSGVGANVLTF

D gene: TRBD2
clone size: NA
J gene: TRBJ2-2
V gene: TRBV5-1
CDR3 DNA: TGCGCCAGCAGCGCTTCCGGGACTAGCGGGATGTATGGCGGGGAGCTGTTTTTT
CDR3 protein: CASSASGTSGMYGGELFF

D gene: NA
clone size: NA
J gene: TRBJ1-2
V gene: TRBV6-2/TRBV6-3
CDR3 DNA: TGTGCCAGCAGCTCCAGAACGACTGGCGGCTACACCTTC
CDR3 protein: CASSSRTTGGYTF

D gene: NA
clone size: NA
J gene: TRBJ1-1
V gene: TRBV18
CDR3 DNA: TGTGCCAGCTCACCCATTGGACAGAACGCTGAAGCTTTCTTT
CDR3 protein: CASSPIGQNAEAFF

D gene: TRBD2
clone size: few
J gene: TRBJ2-3
V gene: TRBV18
CDR3 DNA: TGTGCCAGCTCACAACCGACTAGCGGGAATGCAGATACGCAGTATTTT
CDR3 protein: CASSQPTSGNADTQYF

D gene: NA
clone size: few
J gene: TRBJ1-1
V gene: TRBV9
CDR3 DNA: TGTGCCAGCAGTAAGACAGCGAACACTGAAGCTTTCTTT
CDR3 protein: CASSKTANTEAFF

D gene: NA
clone size: NA
J gene: TRBJ2-3
V gene: TRBV7-8
CDR3 DNA: TGTGCCAGCAGCCGGAATGATGAGGATACGCAGTATTTT
CDR3 protein: CASSRNDEDTQYF

D gene: NA
clone size: NA
J gene: TRBJ1-2
V gene: TRBV21-1
CDR3 DNA: TGTGCCAGCAGCAAAGTGAGGGGTCGTGGCTACACCTTC
CDR3 protein: CASSKVRGRGYTF

D gene: TRBD2
clone size: NA
J gene: TRBJ2-7
V gene: TRBV14
CDR3 DNA: TGTGCCAGCAGCCAACAAAGCGGGGTCTCACGCTCCTACGAGCAGTACTTC
CDR3 protein: CASSQQSGVSRSYEQYF

D gene: NA
clone size: NA
J gene: TRBJ1-1
V gene: TRBV7-3
CDR3 DNA: TGTGCCAGCAGCTCATACAGGGCTGGATTGGCTTTCTTT
CDR3 protein: CASSSYRAGLAFF

D gene: NA
clone size: NA
J gene: TRBJ2-7
V gene: TRBV25-1
CDR3 DNA: TGTGCCAGCAGTGAAGGGACACGTCCTCTACCCGAGCAGTACTTC
CDR3 protein: CASSEGTRPLPEQYF

D gene: NA
clone size: NA
J gene: TRBJ1-1
V gene: TRBV4-2
CDR3 DNA: TGTGCCAGCAGCCAAGATGGACAAAACACTGAAGCTTTCTTT
CDR3 protein: CASSQDGQNTEAFF

D gene: NA
clone size: once
J gene: TRBJ1-5
V gene: TRBV19
CDR3 DNA: TGTGCCAGTAGCACTCCGGGTGTGCAGCCCCAGCATTTT
CDR3 protein: CASSTPGVQPQHF

D gene: TRBD2
clone size: NA
J gene: TRBJ2-5
V gene: TRBV25-1
CDR3 DNA: TGTGCCAGCAGTGAATGGCAAGCGGGGGGTCGAGAGACCCAGTACTTC
CDR3 protein: CASSEWQAGGRETQYF

D gene: NA
clone size: NA
J gene: TRBJ2-5
V gene: TRBV6-5
CDR3 DNA: TGTGCCAGCAGTCTCCGACAGCAAGAGACCCAGTACTTC
CDR3 protein: CASSLRQQETQYF

D gene: NA
clone size: NA
J gene: TRBJ2-2
V gene: TRBV3-1/TRBV3-2
CDR3 DNA: TGTGCCAGCAGCCCCGTGGTTCCGAACACCGGGGAGCTGTTTTTT
CDR3 protein: CASSPVVPNTGELFF

D gene: TRBD2
clone size: NA
J gene: TRBJ2-5
V gene: TRBV11-2
CDR3 DNA: TGTGCCAGCAGCTTAGTGGTTGGCGGGGGGGCCTTTGAGACCCAGTACTTC
CDR3 protein: CASSLVVGGGAFETQYF

D gene: NA
clone size: NA
J gene: TRBJ2-7
V gene: TRBV4-2
CDR3 DNA: TGTGCCAGCAGCCAAGATCAGGGTACCTGGGAGCAGTACTTC
CDR3 protein: CASSQDQGTWEQYF

D gene: NA
clone size: NA
J gene: TRBJ1-4
V gene: TRBV7-9
CDR3 DNA: TGTGCCAGCAGCCCGAAGTCGGGGGCCCGAGATGCAACTAATGAAAAACTGTTTTTT
CDR3 protein: CASSPKSGARDATNEKLFF

D gene: NA
clone size: NA
J gene: TRBJ2-3
V gene: TRBV24-1
CDR3 DNA: TGTGCCACCAGTGATTTGAGGGGGTCAACGACAGATACGCAGTATTTT
CDR3 protein: CATSDLRGSTTDTQYF

D gene: TRBD2
clone size: NA
J gene: TRBJ2-7
V gene: TRBV25-1
CDR3 DNA: TGTGCCAGCAGTGTTGGACTAGCCTCCTACGAGCAGTACTTC
CDR3 protein: CASSVGLASYEQYF

D gene: TRBD1
clone size: NA
J gene: TRBJ1-6
V gene: TRBV10-3
CDR3 DNA: TGTGCCACCGGACAGGAAACGGCTAGGTATAATTCACCCCTCCACTTT
CDR3 protein: CATGQETARYNSPLHF

D gene: NA
clone size: NA
J gene: TRBJ2-3
V gene: TRBV12-2
CDR3 DNA: TGTGCAAGTCGCTTCGCACACCTTAGTTGTTTTGGGGAGTTCACAGATACGCAGTATTTT
CDR3 protein: CASRFAHLSCFGEFTDTQYF

D gene: NA
clone size: NA
J gene: TRBJ2-7
V gene: TRBV5-1
CDR3 DNA: TGCGCCAGCAGCTTGACTAGCCCCTACGAGCAGTACTTC
CDR3 protein: CASSLTSPYEQYF

D gene: TRBD1
clone size: NA
J gene: TRBJ2-7
V gene: TRBV25-1
CDR3 DNA: TGTGCCAGCAGTGAACTTACCCCGGGACAGGGAAGCTCCTACGAGCAGTACTTC
CDR3 protein: CASSELTPGQGSSYEQYF

D gene: NA
clone size: NA
J gene: TRBJ1-1
V gene: TRBV6-6
CDR3 DNA: TGTGCCAGCATCTACCCGAACATGGGGAACACTGAAGCTTTCTTT
CDR3 protein: CASIYPNMGNTEAFF

D gene: NA
clone size: once
J gene: TRBJ2-5
V gene: TRBV7-7
CDR3 DNA: TGTGCCAGCAGCCTAAGAGGTGTCGGGGTCACGGAGACCCAGTACTTC
CDR3 protein: CASSLRGVGVTETQYF

D gene: NA
clone size: NA
J gene: TRBJ2-5
V gene: TRBV24-1
CDR3 DNA: TGTGCCACCAGTGATCTCTTCCTCGATACCCAGTACTTC
CDR3 protein: CATSDLFLDTQYF

D gene: TRBD2
clone size: NA
J gene: TRBJ2-1
V gene: TRBV11-1
CDR3 DNA: TGTGCCAGCAGCTTAGGCGGGAGGGTCGGGAGTGAGCAGTTCTTC
CDR3 protein: CASSLGGRVGSEQFF

D gene: NA
clone size: NA
J gene: TRBJ1-1
V gene: TRBV6-1
CDR3 DNA: TGTGCCAGCAGTGAAAGGGGTTTCACTGAAGCTTTCTTT
CDR3 protein: CASSERGFTEAFF

D gene: TRBD1
clone size: few
J gene: TRBJ2-5
V gene: TRBV10-3
CDR3 DNA: TGTGCCATCAGTGGGGGGACAGGGAAAGAGACCCAGTACTTC
CDR3 protein: CAISGGTGKETQYF

D gene: TRBD1
clone size: once
J gene: TRBJ1-5
V gene: TRBV24-1
CDR3 DNA: TGTGCCACCAGTGATTCAGGGGGCGCAGGATCATTGGGACAGCCCCAGCATTTT
CDR3 protein: CATSDSGGAGSLGQPQHF

D gene: NA
clone size: NA
J gene: TRBJ2-7
V gene: TRBV6-2/TRBV6-3
CDR3 DNA: TGTGCCAGCAGTTACTCGCAGGGCTCCTACGAGCAGTACTTC
CDR3 protein: CASSYSQGSYEQYF

D gene: NA
clone size: NA
J gene: TRBJ1-1
V gene: TRBV2
CDR3 DNA: TGTGCCAGCGGCACCGGGACCACCTCTGAAGCTTTCTTT
CDR3 protein: CASGTGTTSEAFF

D gene: TRBD1
clone size: NA
J gene: TRBJ1-3
V gene: TRBV6-4
CDR3 DNA: TGTGCCAGCAGCACTCCTCACCGGGGACAGTTATTTTCTGGAAACACCATATATTTT
CDR3 protein: CASSTPHRGQLFSGNTIYF